The 8 T cell receptor beta chains below were found in one sample sequenced in a study of radiotherapy plus CTLA-4 blockade in lung cancer. Sequencing used immunoSEQ multiplex PCR; TCRdb keeps in-frame clones, though not all of them. The sample gives roughly 80,000 clones, over 65% of which show up once; roughly 10% is in the top ten. The specimen comprised peripheral blood, sampled from a patient treated with radiotherapy plus ipilimumab. The receptors were sampled from a human donor with non-small cell lung cancer whose response to radiotherapy plus ipilimumab could not be evaluated.

This clone was recorded only once. V is TRBV11-3 and J is TRBJ2-6; the D gene is possibly TRBD2 (7 bases). The germline CDR1 and CDR2 sequences are SGHNT and YENEEA. The CDR3 spans 18 residues. Trimming pared 1 base from V and 0 bases from J, leaving 13 bases between. CDR3 in DNA: TGTGCCAGCAGCTTAGGCGGGGGCCCGCTCTCTGGGGCCAACGTCCTGACTTTC. Its protein product is CASSLGGGPLSGANVLTF. The variable domain in full, completed from reference TRBV11-3 and TRBJ2-6, reads EAGVVQSPRYKIIEKKQPVAFWCNPISGHNTLYWYLQNLGQGPELLIRYENEEAVDDSQLPKDRFSAERLKGVDSTLKIQPAELGDSAVYLCASSLGGGPLSGANVLTFGAGSRLTVL.

This clone occurred a few times. The gene calls are TRBV5-6 and TRBJ2-1, with 9 bases identical to TRBD2. Trimming cost V 3 bases and J 7 bases; bases outside gene matches: 14. Germline V gene sequence: CDR1 SGHDT, CDR2 YYEEEE. CDR3 length: 17 residues. The CDR3 protein is CASSSVWRGGKYNEQFF. Written as DNA, the CDR3 is TGTGCCAGCAGCTCAGTATGGCGGGGGGGCAAATATAATGAGCAGTTCTTC. The complete variable domain, with remaining parts taken from reference TRBV5-6 and TRBJ2-1, reads DAGVTQSPTHLIKTRGQQVTLRCSPKSGHDTVSWYQQALGQGPQFIFQYYEEEERQRGNFPDRFSGHQFPNYSSELNVNALLLGDSALYLCASSSVWRGGKYNEQFFGPGTRLTVL.

The V and J genes are TRBV15 and TRBJ1-5; D call uncertain. V gave up 4 bases and J gave up 4 bases, with 8 bases separating them. The CDR3 sequence is 13 residues long. Germline loops: CDR1 LNHNV, CDR2 YYDKDF (reference sequence). The CDR3 nucleotides read TGTGCCACCAGCATCGAGACAAATCAGCCCCAGCATTTT. Encoded protein: CATSIETNQPQHF.

This clone is a singleton in its sample. This chain joins TRBV5-1 and TRBJ2-7; 7 positions agree with TRBD1. CDR1 SGHRS and CDR2 YFSETQ come from the germline V gene. Trimming took 4 bases from V and 0 from J; bases not matched to a gene: 4. This CDR3 comprises 14 residues. The CDR3 region has the DNA TGCGCCAGCAGCCCACGGGACAGCTCCTACGAGCAGTACTTC. The encoded protein is CASSPRDSSYEQYF.

The V call is TRBV10-3, the J call TRBJ2-7; the D gene is possibly TRBD1 (5 bases). Germline lookup yields CDR1 ENHRY and CDR2 SYGVKD. The CDR3 contains 11 residues. The CDR3 sequence is CAISDASRAIV. The DNA of the CDR3 is TGTGCCATCAGTGACGCCTCCAGGGCAATCGTC.

The V call is TRBV29-1, the J call TRBJ2-5, with D perhaps TRBD2 (6 bases). With 7 bases removed from V and 5 bases from J, the gap between germline ends came to 17 bases. There are 13 residues in the CDR3. The germline CDR1 and CDR2 sequences are SQVTM and ANQGSEA. CDR3 residues: CSARDSPGETQYF. The CDR3 DNA reads TGCAGCGCTCGGGACTCACCTGGGGAGACCCAGTACTTC.

Of note for this clone: A read error may account for a junction end that differs from germline. The chain has TRBV20-1 and TRBJ1-2; 8 bases are a match to TRBD1. CDR1 is DFQATT and CDR2 is SNEGSKA in the germline V gene (reference sequence). The length of the CDR3 is 11 residues. This chain's CDR3 is CSASDRGRLRF. The CDR3, as DNA: TGCAGTGCTAGCGACAGGGGCCGTCTCAGGTTC.

This clone was seen a single time. The chain carries TRBV6-6 and TRBJ2-7; perhaps TRBD2 as D (6 bases). Germline lookup yields CDR1 MNHNY and CDR2 SVGAGI (reference sequence). CDR3 length: 13 residues. Trimming left V 7 bases short and J 5 bases short, with 15 bases between. CDR3 in amino acids: CASKLASSDEQYF. The CDR3 nucleotides are TGTGCCAGCAAGCTAGCGAGCTCAGACGAGCAGTACTTC.